Included here is one T cell receptor (beta chain) sequence, with context. The antigen it recognizes is unknown. No much larger clonotype is one base removed from it; base qualities were not supplied. TCRbeta CDR3 regions were amplified from genomic DNA by means of the immunoSEQ Assay, a bias-controlled multiplex PCR. Under the source paper's analysis protocol: Within the assay, amplification of reference gene primers was used to estimate how many nucleated cells each sample contained. To quantify the absolute abundance of each unique TCRbeta CDR3 rearrangement, sequence reads were collapsed and filtered. For each sample, productive Simpson clonality was calculated as the square root of Simpson's diversity index across productive rearrangements. TCRdb stores this immuneACCESS table with in-frame sequences only. Part of the clones is absent; in the studies checked, under half of the shortfall reflects unresolved V genes, and no reason is known for the rest. D and trimming come from the DNA, and the V and J calls and clone size come from that table. The sample has roughly 300,000 clones on record, approximately 83% of them singletons. About an eighth of the sample belongs to the ten largest clones.

The sample comes from a study of blood T cell repertoires in COVID-19 (dated by TCRdb to the early 2020s). Describing the broader study: The collaborator samples originated in the United States, Italy and Spain and spanned the acute and convalescent phases of COVID-19. A freely available public database, intended as a resource for researchers studying the immune response to SARS-CoV-2, is where the repertoires were released. The material from the prospective study consisted of cDNA or gDNA derived from T cells, B-cell-depleted T cells, or PBMCs. Where available, HLA class I and class II types were obtained from metadata supplied by the sample provider rather than from assay-based typing. The sample metadata nearly always contained a de-identified subject ID, COVID-19 status, age in years and sex. Deeply sampled blood TCRbeta repertoires from subjects exposed to, actively infected with, or recovered from COVID-19 were included in the dataset. The samples were drawn from the first 160 participants of the ongoing ImmuneRACE study and from over a thousand subjects provided by 6 global collaborators.

Study-level results and caveats: Clinical and demographic metadata were provided uncurated, with the amount varying by source and participant.

Via the germline V gene (reference sequence), CDR1 is SEHNR and CDR2 FQNEAQ. The CDR3, from cysteine to phenylalanine, totals 19 residues. Kept here is only the CDR3 DNA, which spans 57 bases and is read in frame from base 1. Relative to germline, V is missing 5 bases and J is missing 1 base, with 12 bases of the junction outside any gene match. The collaborating institutions used their own protocols to collect whole blood in K2EDTA tubes. For TCRbeta analysis, collaborators shipped samples as frozen whole blood, isolated PBMCs, or DNA extracted from either of those sample types. The sequenced sample was peripheral blood. In this chain, TRBV7-9 is recombined with TRBJ2-1; 12 central bases correspond to TRBD2. This clonotype was sampled from a human donor in a cohort sampled during active COVID-19. The CDR3 amino acid sequence is: CASSIDGLAGWVSYNEQFF. The nucleotide sequence reads TGTGCCAGCAGCATAGATGGACTAGCGGGATGGGTTTCCTACAATGAGCAGTTCTTC.